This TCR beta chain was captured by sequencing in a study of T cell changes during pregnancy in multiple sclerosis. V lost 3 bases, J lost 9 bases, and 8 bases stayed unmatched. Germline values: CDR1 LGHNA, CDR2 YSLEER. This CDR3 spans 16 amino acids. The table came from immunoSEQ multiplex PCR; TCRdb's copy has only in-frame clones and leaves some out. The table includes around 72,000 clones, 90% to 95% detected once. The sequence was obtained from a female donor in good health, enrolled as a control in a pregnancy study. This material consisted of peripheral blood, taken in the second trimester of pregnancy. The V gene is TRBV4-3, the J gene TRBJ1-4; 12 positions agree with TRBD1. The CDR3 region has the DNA TGCGCCAGCAGCCAGCCCCCGGGACAGGGGGCACAAAAACTGTTTTTT. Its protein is CASSQPPGQGAQKLFF.